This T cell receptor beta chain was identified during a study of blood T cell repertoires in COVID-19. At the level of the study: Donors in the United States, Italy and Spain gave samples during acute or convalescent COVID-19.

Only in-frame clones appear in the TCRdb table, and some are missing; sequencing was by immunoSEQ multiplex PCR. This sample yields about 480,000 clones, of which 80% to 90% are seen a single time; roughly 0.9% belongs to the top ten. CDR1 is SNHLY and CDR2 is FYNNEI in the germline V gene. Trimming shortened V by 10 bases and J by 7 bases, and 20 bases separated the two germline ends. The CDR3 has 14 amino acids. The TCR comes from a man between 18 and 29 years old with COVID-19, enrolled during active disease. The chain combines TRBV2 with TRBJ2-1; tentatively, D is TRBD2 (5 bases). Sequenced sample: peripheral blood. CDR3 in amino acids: CATPQTFEGNEQFF. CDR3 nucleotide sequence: TGTGCCACCCCCCAGACCTTTGAGGGTAATGAGCAGTTCTTC. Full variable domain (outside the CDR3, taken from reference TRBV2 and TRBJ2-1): EPEVTQTPSHQVTQMGQEVILRCVPISNHLYFYWYRQILGQKVEFLVSFYNNEISEKSEIFDDQFSVERPDGSNFTLKIRSTKLEDSAMYFCATPQTFEGNEQFFGPGTRLTVL.